One and the same sample provided the 30 T cell receptor beta chains below, sequenced in a study of cytomegalovirus exposure and HLA in healthy donors. With 60 Vbeta and 13 Jbeta primers, the PCR was carried out. Repertoires were generated with immunoSEQ multiplex PCR, while TCRdb's copy carries only in-frame clones and drops some. The sample consists of under 200,000 clones, roughly 80% of them appearing once. What was sequenced was PBMCs. These receptors came from a woman in her 40s in good health and CMV-seropositive.

This CDR3 reads CASSFDRGQVGEKLFF. The CDR3 region has the DNA TGTGCCAGCAGTTTCGACAGGGGGCAGGTGGGTGAAAAACTGTTTTTT. The chain joins TRBV27 to TRBJ1-4, with 10 bases aligning to TRBD1. This CDR3 contains 16 residues. Trimming took 3 bases from V and 7 from J; bases not matched to a gene: 8. Germline V CDR1 and CDR2: MNHEY, SMNVEV (reference sequence). Combining the CDR3 with reference TRBV27 and TRBJ1-4 gives the whole variable domain EAQVTQNPRYLITVTGKKLTVTCSQNMNHEYMSWYRQDPGLGLRQIYYSMNVEVTDKGDVPEGYKVSRKEKRNFPLILESPSPNQTSLYFCASSFDRGQVGEKLFFGSGTQLSVL.

V is TRBV18 and J is TRBJ1-1, with D unclear. CDR3 length equals 12 residues. The germline V gene has CDR1 KGHSH and CDR2 LQKENI. The V and J ends lost 2 bases and 4 bases respectively, with 5 bases between them. CDR3 protein: CASSPEGTEAFF. CDR3 in DNA: TGTGCCAGCTCACCAGAGGGCACTGAAGCTTTCTTT.

The V and J genes are TRBV28 and TRBJ1-2; 9 bases align to TRBD1. V trimming: 6 bases; J trimming: 4 bases; junction bases outside the gene matches: 3. Per the germline V gene, CDR1 is MDHEN and CDR2 is SYDVKM. This CDR3 spans 13 amino acids. The CDR3 DNA reads as TGTGCCAGCAGAACAGGGGGCCTCTATGGCTACACCTTC. Encoded protein: CASRTGGLYGYTF.

Notes on this clone: Other DNA sequences of this sample code for an identical CDR3. The chain has TRBV14 and TRBJ1-5, with unresolved D. V gave up 3 bases and J gave up 1 base, with 7 bases separating them. Germline V lookup: CDR1 SGHDN, CDR2 FVKESK. The CDR3 contains 14 residues. The CDR3 nucleotides read TGTGCCAGCAGCCAGGGAGGAAGCAATCAGCCCCAGCATTTT. This sequence encodes CASSQGGSNQPQHF.

The chain recombines TRBV10-3 with TRBJ1-1, with D unresolved. Trimming cost V 3 bases and J 1 base, with 3 bases left between them. The CDR3 has 12 residues. Germline lookup yields CDR1 ENHRY and CDR2 SYGVKD. CDR3 amino acids: CAISEQNTEAFF. The CDR3 nucleotides are TGTGCCATCAGTGAACAGAACACTGAAGCTTTCTTT.

This chain connects TRBV27 to TRBJ2-5, with 12 bases fitting TRBD2. Trimming at V came to 2 bases and at J to 5 bases, leaving 3 bases not matched to a gene. This CDR3 contains 15 residues. From germline, CDR1 is MNHEY and CDR2 SMNVEV (reference sequence). CDR3: CASSLGLAGGETQYF. As DNA, the CDR3 is TGTGCCAGCAGTTTAGGCCTAGCGGGAGGGGAGACCCAGTACTTC.

This clone has only a few counts. This sequence joins TRBV10-3 and TRBJ2-2; D ambiguous. V was clipped by 11 bases and J by 0 bases, with 13 bases between them. There are 14 residues in the CDR3. CDR1 is ENHRY, CDR2 SYGVKD, per germline. CDR3 DNA: TGTGCCGCCCATGAGGCTTCGAACACCGGGGAGCTGTTTTTT. As protein: CAAHEASNTGELFF.

This clone was detected a few times. Written as DNA, the CDR3 is TGTGCCAGCAGTACGGGGGGGGTTGGGACTGAAGCTTTCTTT. It yields the protein CASSTGGVGTEAFF. V is TRBV28 and J is TRBJ1-1, with D possibly matching TRBD1 (5 bases). Between the trimmed V and J ends, which lost 5 bases and 5 bases, there was a span of 15 bases. Germline V gives CDR1 MDHEN, CDR2 SYDVKM. CDR3 length: 14 amino acids.

V usage is TRBV15 and J usage is TRBJ2-3, with D possibly matching TRBD1 (5 bases). The ends were cut back, 3 bases at V and 0 bases at J, with 13 bases in the middle. This CDR3 has 16 amino acids. Germline V gene lookup returns CDR1 LNHNV and CDR2 YYDKDF (reference sequence). The CDR3 here is CATSRTRAGSTDTQYF. CDR3 DNA sequence: TGTGCCACCAGCAGGACCCGAGCAGGGAGCACAGATACGCAGTATTTT.

The CDR3 nucleotides read TGTGCCAGCAGTTACTCGCGGCAGGGGGTGGGCCACGAGCAGTACTTC. Amino acid sequence: CASSYSRQGVGHEQYF. This rearrangement joins TRBV6-5 to TRBJ2-7; 7 bases are shared with TRBD1. The trim removed 0 bases at V and 5 bases at J, leaving 10 bases unmatched. Germline CDR1 MNHEY, CDR2 SVGAGI. The CDR3 runs 16 residues.

The chain has TRBV6-1 and TRBJ1-4; no clear D gene. The V and J ends lost 8 bases and 2 bases respectively, with 12 bases between them. CDR1 is MNHNS, CDR2 SASEGT, per germline. CDR3 length equals 14 residues. In nucleotides, the CDR3 is TGTGCCAGCTCTATCCGAGGGACTAATGAAAAACTGTTTTTT. It specifies CASSIRGTNEKLFF.

The chain combines TRBV7-2 with TRBJ2-3, with D possibly TRBD1 on 6 matching bases. V was shortened by 2 bases and J by 3 bases, with 24 bases between the two germline ends. The germline V gene has CDR1 SGHTA and CDR2 FQGNSA. The CDR3 sequence is 19 residues long. The CDR3 nucleotides are TGTGCCAGCAGCTTATGGTCGATTGGACAGAGGGGTCAGACAGATACGCAGTATTTT. Translating gives CASSLWSIGQRGQTDTQYF. The complete variable domain, with remaining parts taken from reference TRBV7-2 and TRBJ2-3, reads GAGVSQSPSNKVTEKGKDVELRCDPISGHTALYWYRQSLGQGLEFLIYFQGNSAPDKSGLPSDRFSAERTGGSVSTLTIQRTQQEDSAVYLCASSLWSIGQRGQTDTQYFGPGTRLTVL.

The CDR3 nucleotides are TGTGCCAGCAGCTTAGTTACGGACTCCCCCTACGAGCAGTACTTC. Residues: CASSLVTDSPYEQYF. This rearrangement joins TRBV7-2 to TRBJ2-7, with D possibly matching TRBD2 (5 bases). CDR3 length: 15 residues. Germline V gene lookup returns CDR1 SGHTA and CDR2 FQGNSA. V lost 1 base and J 2 bases, leaving 12 bases between the germline ends.

This clone has only a few counts. The genes are TRBV7-2 and TRBJ2-3, with TRBD2 matching 10 bases. The CDR3 runs 17 residues. J lost 1 base, V lost 1 base, and 5 bases had no gene match. The V gene's germline CDR1 is SGHTA and CDR2 FQGNSA. The CDR3 DNA sequence: TGTGCCAGCAGCTTAGAGGGACTAGCGACACGCACAGATACGCAGTATTTT. This encodes CASSLEGLATRTDTQYF.

For the CDR3, the DNA is TGTGCCAGCTCTCAGGACAGGGGGTCCAGCTACGAGCAGTACTTC. It specifies CASSQDRGSSYEQYF. The rearrangement links TRBV18 to TRBJ2-7, with 10 bases lining up with TRBD1. V dropped 6 bases and J dropped 3; count of bases not matched to a gene: 8. The CDR3 consists of 15 residues. CDR1 is KGHSH, CDR2 LQKENI, per germline.

The rearrangement joins TRBV6-1 to TRBJ2-7, with 8 positions matching TRBD2. Germline V gives CDR1 MNHNS, CDR2 SASEGT. The CDR3 is 16 residues long. V gave up 2 bases and J gave up 2 bases; unmatched junction bases: 8. This chain's CDR3 is CASSESGMGLAYEQYF. CDR3 in DNA: TGTGCCAGCAGTGAATCGGGGATGGGACTAGCCTACGAGCAGTACTTC.

The chain has TRBV28 and TRBJ1-1; D unresolved. Trimming cost V 6 bases and J 0 bases, with 17 bases left between them. The germline CDR1 and CDR2 sequences are MDHEN and SYDVKM. The CDR3 spans 16 residues. The CDR3 DNA sequence: TGTGCCAGCAGGTTCACCCCCTCGGGAGTGAACACTGAAGCTTTCTTT. This sequence encodes CASRFTPSGVNTEAFF.

This clone was counted a few times. The chain carries TRBV5-4 and TRBJ2-7; the match to TRBD1 covers 7 bases. The V segment lost 0 bases and the J segment 5 bases; nucleotides outside the gene matches: 5. CDR3 length: 14 amino acids. Per germline, CDR1 SGHNT and CDR2 YYREEE (reference sequence). The CDR3 sequence is CASSLGQGAHEQYF. In nucleotides, the CDR3 is TGTGCCAGCAGCTTGGGACAGGGTGCCCACGAGCAGTACTTC.

V gene TRBV7-2 combines with J gene TRBJ2-7, with 7 bases matching TRBD1. Germline CDR1 is SGHTA and CDR2 is FQGNSA. This CDR3 has 14 amino acids. Unmatched junction bases numbered 9, after V lost 4 bases and J lost 6 bases. The DNA for the CDR3 is TGTGCCAGCAGCTCCGGCCCGTCAGGGGGCGAGCAGTACTTC. This sequence encodes CASSSGPSGGEQYF.

The rearrangement joins TRBV7-9 to TRBJ2-2; TRBD1 aligns across 9 bases. J gave up 1 base and V 3 bases, and 6 bases lay outside the gene matches. This CDR3 has 17 residues. Per germline, CDR1 SEHNR and CDR2 FQNEAQ (reference sequence). This CDR3 reads CASSLQTGGRNTGELFF. In DNA, the CDR3 is TGTGCCAGCAGCTTGCAGACAGGGGGACGGAACACCGGGGAGCTGTTTTTT.

This clone was picked up a small number of times. V usage is TRBV28 and J usage is TRBJ1-2; no clear D gene. Per germline, CDR1 MDHEN and CDR2 SYDVKM. Between the trimmed V and J ends, which lost 5 bases and 4 bases, there was a span of 14 bases. The CDR3 totals 14 residues. CDR3 bases: TGTGCCAGCAGTCCACGCACAACCACCTATGGCTACACCTTC. It translates to CASSPRTTTYGYTF.

This clone has more than one count but fewer than ten. The V and J genes are TRBV6-5 and TRBJ2-5; 7 bases are shared with TRBD2. V shed 6 bases and J 5 bases; nucleotides not matched to a gene: 12. The germline gives CDR1 MNHEY, CDR2 SVGAGI. The CDR3 runs 15 residues. CDR3 nucleotide sequence: TGTGCCAGCAGATTATGGGGGGGGTCCGGGGAGACCCAGTACTTC. As protein: CASRLWGGSGETQYF.

In regard to this clone: Other DNA sequences within the sample encode an identical CDR3. The gene calls are TRBV27 and TRBJ2-1; TRBD2 aligns across 7 bases. Germline CDR1 reads MNHEY; CDR2 reads SMNVEV (reference sequence). The CDR3 length is 14 residues. V lost 2 bases to trimming and J lost 3 bases; unmatched junction nucleotides: 1. CDR3 amino acids: CASSLAGVYNEQFF. The CDR3 DNA reads as TGTGCCAGCAGTTTAGCGGGGGTCTACAATGAGCAGTTCTTC.

This chain links TRBV9 with TRBJ2-1; 10 positions match TRBD2. The trim removed 0 bases at V and 6 bases at J, leaving 3 bases unmatched. Germline CDR1 reads SGDLS; CDR2 reads YYNGEE. This CDR3 has 15 residues. The CDR3 DNA reads TGTGCCAGCAGCGTAGTAGGACTAGCGGCCAATGAGCAGTTCTTC. It yields the protein CASSVVGLAANEQFF.

The genes are TRBV6-1 and TRBJ2-1; D is unresolved. This CDR3 region has 16 residues. CDR1 and CDR2 from the germline V gene are MNHNS and SASEGT. V was cut by 3 bases and J by 5 bases, with 17 bases left in between. The CDR3: CASSEVLGPPNNEQFF. The CDR3 DNA is TGTGCCAGCAGTGAGGTCCTAGGTCCCCCTAACAATGAGCAGTTCTTC.

The chain links TRBV7-2 to TRBJ1-1, with unresolved D. The V end was cut by 1 base, the J end by 3 bases, with 6 bases between. This CDR3 spans 13 amino acids. The V gene's germline CDR1 is SGHTA and CDR2 FQGNSA. In nucleotides, the CDR3 is TGTGCCAGCAGCTTAGGGTTAGACACTGAAGCTTTCTTT. The encoded protein is CASSLGLDTEAFF.

In its sample, this clone was seen a few times. The chain couples TRBV5-1 to TRBJ2-7, with 10 bases fitting TRBD2. V dropped 3 bases and J dropped 3; count of bases not matched to a gene: 9. Germline loops: CDR1 SGHRS, CDR2 YFSETQ. This CDR3 comprises 16 residues. The CDR3 is CASSSSSGRDLYEQYF. As DNA, the CDR3 is TGCGCCAGCAGCTCTTCGAGCGGGAGGGACCTCTACGAGCAGTACTTC.

This sequence joins TRBV18 and TRBJ1-5, with D uncertain. The V end lost 5 bases, the J end lost 8 bases, and 16 bases lay between the germline ends. This CDR3 is built from 14 residues. CDR1 and CDR2 (germline): KGHSH, LQKENI. The CDR3 sequence is CASSSQPNGEPQHF. As DNA, the CDR3 is TGTGCCAGCTCATCCCAGCCCAACGGGGAGCCCCAGCATTTT.

This clone was seen ten or more times. The chain combines TRBV19 with TRBJ1-5; perhaps TRBD1 as D (6 bases). V shed 5 bases and J shed 4 bases, with 18 bases lying between them. CDR1 is LNHDA, CDR2 SQIVND, per germline (reference sequence). The CDR3 is 16 residues long. The DNA of the CDR3 is TGTGCCAGTAGTCCCCGGACAGCATTTAAAAATCAGCCCCAGCATTTT. Translating gives CASSPRTAFKNQPQHF.

The gene calls are TRBV4-3 and TRBJ2-5; TRBD2 matches 7 bases. The CDR3 sequence is 16 residues long. V shed 3 bases, J shed 1 base, and the junction held 8 bases outside the gene matches. CDR1 is LGHNA, CDR2 YSLEER, per germline. Here the CDR3 DNA reads TGCGCCAGCAGCCAGAGCATTTCTAGCGGCCAAGAGACCCAGTACTTC. Translation gives CASSQSISSGQETQYF.